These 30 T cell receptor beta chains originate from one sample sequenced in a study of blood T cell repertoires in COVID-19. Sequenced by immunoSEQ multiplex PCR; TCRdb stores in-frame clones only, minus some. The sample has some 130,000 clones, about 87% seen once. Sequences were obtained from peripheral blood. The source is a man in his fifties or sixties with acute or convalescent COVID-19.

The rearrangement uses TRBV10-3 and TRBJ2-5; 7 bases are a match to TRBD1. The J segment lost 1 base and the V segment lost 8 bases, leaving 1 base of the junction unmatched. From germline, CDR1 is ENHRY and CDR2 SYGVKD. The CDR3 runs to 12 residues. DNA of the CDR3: TGTGCCATCCGACAGGGCCAAGAGACCCAGTACTTC. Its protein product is CAIRQGQETQYF.

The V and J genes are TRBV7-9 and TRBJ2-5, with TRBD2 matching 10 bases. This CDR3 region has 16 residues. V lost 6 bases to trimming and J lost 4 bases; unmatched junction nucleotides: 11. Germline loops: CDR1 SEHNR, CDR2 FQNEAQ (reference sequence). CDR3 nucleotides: TGTGCCAGCAGTTCAAATGGGCTAGCGGGAGTAGAGACCCAGTACTTC. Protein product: CASSSNGLAGVETQYF.

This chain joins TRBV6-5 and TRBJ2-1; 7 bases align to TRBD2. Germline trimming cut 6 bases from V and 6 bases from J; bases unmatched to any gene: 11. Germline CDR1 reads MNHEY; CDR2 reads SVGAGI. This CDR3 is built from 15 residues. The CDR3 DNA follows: TGTGCCAGCAGACGCAACAGCGGGGCCAGCAATGAGCAGTTCTTC. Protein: CASRRNSGASNEQFF.

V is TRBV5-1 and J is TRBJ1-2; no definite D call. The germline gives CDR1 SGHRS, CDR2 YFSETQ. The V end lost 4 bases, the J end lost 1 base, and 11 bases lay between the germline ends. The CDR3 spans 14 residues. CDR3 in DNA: TGCGCCAGCAGCCCATCACAGATTAACTATGGCTACACCTTC. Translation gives CASSPSQINYGYTF.

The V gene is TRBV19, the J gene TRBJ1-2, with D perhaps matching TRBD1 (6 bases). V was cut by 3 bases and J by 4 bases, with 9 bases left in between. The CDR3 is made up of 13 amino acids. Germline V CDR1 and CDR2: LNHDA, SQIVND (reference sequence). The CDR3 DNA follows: TGTGCCAGTAGTATCCGGACAGCCTATGGCTACACCTTC. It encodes CASSIRTAYGYTF.

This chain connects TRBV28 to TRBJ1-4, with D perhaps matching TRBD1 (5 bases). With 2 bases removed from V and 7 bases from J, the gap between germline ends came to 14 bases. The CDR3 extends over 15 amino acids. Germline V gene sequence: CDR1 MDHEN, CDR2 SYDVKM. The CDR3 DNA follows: TGTGCCAGCAGTTTACTTGGACCAGGGTTTGAAAAACTGTTTTTT. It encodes CASSLLGPGFEKLFF.

The CDR3 sequence is CASNAEAYEQYF. The CDR3 region has the DNA TGTGCCAGCAATGCCGAGGCCTACGAGCAGTACTTC. The gene calls are TRBV28 and TRBJ2-7, with no clear D. Germline CDR1 MDHEN, CDR2 SYDVKM. Trimming pared 7 bases from V and 2 bases from J, leaving 9 bases between. The CDR3 covers 12 residues.

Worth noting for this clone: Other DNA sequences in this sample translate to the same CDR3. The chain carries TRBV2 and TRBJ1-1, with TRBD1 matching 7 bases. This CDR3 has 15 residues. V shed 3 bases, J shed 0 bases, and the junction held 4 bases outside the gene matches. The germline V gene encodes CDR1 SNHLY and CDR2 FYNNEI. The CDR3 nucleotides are TGTGCCAGCAGTGAGATGGGACAGTTGAACACTGAAGCTTTCTTT. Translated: CASSEMGQLNTEAFF.

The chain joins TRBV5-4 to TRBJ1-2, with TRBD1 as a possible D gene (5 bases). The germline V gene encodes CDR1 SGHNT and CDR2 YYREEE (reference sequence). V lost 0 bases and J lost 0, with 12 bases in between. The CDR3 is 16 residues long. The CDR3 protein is CASSLDSRGANYGYTF. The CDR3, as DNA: TGTGCCAGCAGCTTGGATTCTCGGGGGGCTAACTATGGCTACACCTTC.

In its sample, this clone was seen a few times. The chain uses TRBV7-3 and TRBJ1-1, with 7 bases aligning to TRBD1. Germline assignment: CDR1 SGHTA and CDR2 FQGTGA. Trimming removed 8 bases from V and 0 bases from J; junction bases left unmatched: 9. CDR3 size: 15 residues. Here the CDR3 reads CASERPGTVNTEAFF. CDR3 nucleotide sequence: TGTGCCAGCGAACGTCCCGGGACAGTGAACACTGAAGCTTTCTTT.

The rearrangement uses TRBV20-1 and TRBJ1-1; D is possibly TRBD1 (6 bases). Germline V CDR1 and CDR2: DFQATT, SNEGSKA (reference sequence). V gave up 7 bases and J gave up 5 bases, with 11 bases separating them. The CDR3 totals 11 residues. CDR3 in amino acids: CSVHRETEAFF. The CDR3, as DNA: TGCAGTGTCCACAGGGAGACTGAAGCTTTCTTT.

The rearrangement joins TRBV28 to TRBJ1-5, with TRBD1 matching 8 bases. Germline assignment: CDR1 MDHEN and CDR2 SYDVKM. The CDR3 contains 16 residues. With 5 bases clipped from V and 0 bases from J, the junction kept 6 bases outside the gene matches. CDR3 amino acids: CASSEADRGSNQPQHF. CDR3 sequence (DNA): TGTGCCAGCAGTGAGGCAGACAGGGGTAGCAATCAGCCCCAGCATTTT.

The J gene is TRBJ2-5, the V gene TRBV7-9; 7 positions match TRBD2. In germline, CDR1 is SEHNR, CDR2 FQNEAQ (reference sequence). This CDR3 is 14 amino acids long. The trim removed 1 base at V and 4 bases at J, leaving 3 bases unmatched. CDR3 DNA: TGTGCCAGCAGCTTAGTGGGGAGGGTAGAGACCCAGTACTTC. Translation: CASSLVGRVETQYF.

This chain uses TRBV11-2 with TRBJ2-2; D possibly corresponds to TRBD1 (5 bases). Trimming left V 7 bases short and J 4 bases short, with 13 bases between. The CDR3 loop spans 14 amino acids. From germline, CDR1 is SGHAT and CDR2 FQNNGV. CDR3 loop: CASTYTGFTGELFF. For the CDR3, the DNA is TGTGCCAGCACCTATACAGGTTTCACCGGGGAGCTGTTTTTT.

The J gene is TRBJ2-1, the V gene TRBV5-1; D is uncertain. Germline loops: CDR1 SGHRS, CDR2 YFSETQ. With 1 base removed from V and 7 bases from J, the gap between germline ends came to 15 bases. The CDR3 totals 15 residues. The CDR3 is CASSLIYPGTNEQFF. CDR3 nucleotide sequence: TGCGCCAGCAGCTTGATCTACCCCGGTACGAATGAGCAGTTCTTC.

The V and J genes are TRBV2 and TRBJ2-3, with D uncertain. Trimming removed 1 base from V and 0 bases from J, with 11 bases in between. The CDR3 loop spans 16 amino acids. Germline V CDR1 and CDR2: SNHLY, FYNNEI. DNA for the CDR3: TGTGCCAGCAGTGAAGTCCAGGTTTCTAGCACAGATACGCAGTATTTT. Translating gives CASSEVQVSSTDTQYF.

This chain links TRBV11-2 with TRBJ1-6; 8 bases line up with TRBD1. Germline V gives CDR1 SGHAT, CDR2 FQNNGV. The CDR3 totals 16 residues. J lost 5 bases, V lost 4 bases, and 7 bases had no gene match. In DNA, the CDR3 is TGTGCCAGCAGCTCCTATCCGACAGGGGATAATTCACCCCTCCACTTT. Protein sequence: CASSSYPTGDNSPLHF.

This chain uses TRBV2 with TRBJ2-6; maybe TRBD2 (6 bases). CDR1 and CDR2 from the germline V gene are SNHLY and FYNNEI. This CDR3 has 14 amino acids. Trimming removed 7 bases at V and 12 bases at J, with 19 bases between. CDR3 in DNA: TGTGCCAGCAACGAGGACGGGGAGGTGGGCGTCCTGACTTTC. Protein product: CASNEDGEVGVLTF. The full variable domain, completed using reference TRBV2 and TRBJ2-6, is EPEVTQTPSHQVTQMGQEVILRCVPISNHLYFYWYRQILGQKVEFLVSFYNNEISEKSEIFDDQFSVERPDGSNFTLKIRSTKLEDSAMYFCASNEDGEVGVLTFGAGSRLTVL.

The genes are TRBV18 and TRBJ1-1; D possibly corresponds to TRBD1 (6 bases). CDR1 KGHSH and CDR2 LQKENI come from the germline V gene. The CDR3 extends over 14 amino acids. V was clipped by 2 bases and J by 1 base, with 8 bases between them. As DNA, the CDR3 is TGTGCCAGCTCACCAGGGACACCGAACACTGAAGCTTTCTTT. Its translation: CASSPGTPNTEAFF.

CDR3 protein: CASSPKDRGISLTEAFF. For the CDR3, the DNA is TGTGCCAGCTCACCAAAGGACAGGGGAATTAGTTTAACTGAAGCTTTCTTT. The chain couples TRBV18 to TRBJ1-1; 9 bases line up with TRBD1. Per germline, CDR1 KGHSH and CDR2 LQKENI. The CDR3 is 17 residues long. Losses at the gene ends were 2 bases for V and 5 bases for J; bases not matched to a gene: 12.

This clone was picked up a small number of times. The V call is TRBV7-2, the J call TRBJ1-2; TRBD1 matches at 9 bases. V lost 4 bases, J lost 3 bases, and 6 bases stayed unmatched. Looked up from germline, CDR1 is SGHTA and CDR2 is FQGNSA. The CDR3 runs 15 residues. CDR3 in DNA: TGTGCCAGCAGCTCGACAGGGGGAGATCACTATGGCTACACCTTC. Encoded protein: CASSSTGGDHYGYTF. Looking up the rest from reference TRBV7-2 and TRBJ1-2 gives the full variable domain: GAGVSQSPSNKVTEKGKDVELRCDPISGHTALYWYRQSLGQGLEFLIYFQGNSAPDKSGLPSDRFSAERTGGSVSTLTIQRTQQEDSAVYLCASSSTGGDHYGYTFGSGTRLTVV.

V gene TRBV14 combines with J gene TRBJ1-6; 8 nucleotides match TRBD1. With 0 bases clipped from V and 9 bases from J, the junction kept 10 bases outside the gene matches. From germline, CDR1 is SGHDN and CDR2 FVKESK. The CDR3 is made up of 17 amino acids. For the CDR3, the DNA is TGTGCCAGCAGCCAAGATCTCAAGAGGACAGGGACTTCACCCCTCCACTTT. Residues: CASSQDLKRTGTSPLHF. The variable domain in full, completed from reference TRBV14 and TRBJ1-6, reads EAGVTQFPSHSVIEKGQTVTLRCDPISGHDNLYWYRRVMGKEIKFLLHFVKESKQDESGMPNNRFLAERTGGTYSTLKVQPAELEDSGVYFCASSQDLKRTGTSPLHFGNGTRLTVT.

CDR3 sequence reads: CASSPGAPYYNSPLHF. For the CDR3, the DNA is TGTGCCAGCTCACCAGGGGCCCCCTACTATAATTCACCCCTCCACTTT. The V and J genes are TRBV18 and TRBJ1-6; D possibly corresponds to TRBD1 (5 bases). V lost 2 bases and J 3 bases, leaving 11 bases between the germline ends. Germline loops: CDR1 KGHSH, CDR2 LQKENI. The length of the CDR3 is 16 residues.

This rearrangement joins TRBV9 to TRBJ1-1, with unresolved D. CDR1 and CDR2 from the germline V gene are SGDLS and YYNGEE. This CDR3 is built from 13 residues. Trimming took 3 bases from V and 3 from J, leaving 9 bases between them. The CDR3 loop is CASSGHLDTEAFF. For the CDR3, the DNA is TGTGCCAGCAGCGGGCATCTGGACACTGAAGCTTTCTTT.

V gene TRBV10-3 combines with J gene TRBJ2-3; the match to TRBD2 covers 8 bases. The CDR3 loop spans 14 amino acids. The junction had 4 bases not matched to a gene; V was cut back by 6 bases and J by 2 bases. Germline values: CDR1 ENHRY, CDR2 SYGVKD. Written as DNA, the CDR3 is TGTGCCATCAGACTAGCGGAGTTCACAGATACGCAGTATTTT. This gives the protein CAIRLAEFTDTQYF.

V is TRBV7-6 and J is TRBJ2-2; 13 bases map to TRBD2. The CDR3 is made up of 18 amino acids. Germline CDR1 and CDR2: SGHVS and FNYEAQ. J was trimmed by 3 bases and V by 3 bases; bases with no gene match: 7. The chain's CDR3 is CASSFSIGLAGDTGELFF. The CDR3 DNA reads TGTGCCAGCAGCTTCTCAATCGGACTAGCGGGAGACACCGGGGAGCTGTTTTTT.

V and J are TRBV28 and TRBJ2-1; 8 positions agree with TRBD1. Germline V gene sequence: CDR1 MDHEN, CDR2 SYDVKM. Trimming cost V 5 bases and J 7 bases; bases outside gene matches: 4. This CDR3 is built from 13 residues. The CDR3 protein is CASSLDRGNEQFF. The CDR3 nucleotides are TGTGCCAGCAGTCTTGACAGGGGTAATGAGCAGTTCTTC.

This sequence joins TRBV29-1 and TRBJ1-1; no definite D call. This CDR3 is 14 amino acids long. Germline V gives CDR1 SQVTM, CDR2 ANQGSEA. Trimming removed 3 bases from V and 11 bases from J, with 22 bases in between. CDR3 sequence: CSVEIAALIRRAFF. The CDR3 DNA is TGCAGCGTTGAGATTGCGGCCCTTATACGTAGGGCTTTCTTT.

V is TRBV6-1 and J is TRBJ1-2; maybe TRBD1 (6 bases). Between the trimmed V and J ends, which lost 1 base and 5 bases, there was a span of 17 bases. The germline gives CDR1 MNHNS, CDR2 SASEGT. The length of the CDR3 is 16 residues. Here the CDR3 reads CASSEVGGGLGYGYTF. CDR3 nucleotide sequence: TGTGCCAGCAGTGAAGTAGGGGGGGGCCTCGGGTATGGCTACACCTTC.

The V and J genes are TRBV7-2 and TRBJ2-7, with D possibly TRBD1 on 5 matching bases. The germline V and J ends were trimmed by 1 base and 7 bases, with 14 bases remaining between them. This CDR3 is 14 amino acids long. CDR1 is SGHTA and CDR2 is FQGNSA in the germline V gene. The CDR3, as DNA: TGTGCCAGCAGCTTAGGAGTGCAGGGTGGGGAGCAGTACTTC. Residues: CASSLGVQGGEQYF.